This T cell receptor (beta chain) was observed in a study of Ad26.COV2.S vaccination and SARS-CoV-2 variants. Study outcomes and limitations: Analytic work on TCR breadth and depth might have understated the full extent of total T cell responses.

The method was immunoSEQ multiplex PCR; TCRdb's version includes in-frame clones alone and lacks a portion of them. This sample has around 450,000 clones, with about nine tenths found just once. Regarding this clone: Its matching antigen is unknown.

CDR3 length equals 15 residues. Germline CDR1 SGHRS, CDR2 YFSETQ. Losses at the gene ends were 4 bases for V and 6 bases for J; bases not matched to a gene: 5. The treatment: about 20 received Ad26.COV2.S at low or high dose, single or two shots; several received placebo; per-sample allocation not given. Collection of the samples took place on day 63 after the first injection of vaccine or placebo. What was given as vaccine was an Ad26 vector encoding Wuhan-strain SARS-CoV-2 spike. The chain carries TRBV5-1 and TRBJ2-2; the match to TRBD1 covers 11 bases. This specimen was peripheral blood, taken in a trial of Ad26.COV2.S vaccine versus placebo. The origin of this receptor is a person aged 18-65 years who received the Ad26.COV2.S COVID-19 vaccine or a placebo. The CDR3 DNA is TGCGCCAGCAGCCCTGGACAGGGGGCGTCCGGGGAGCTGTTTTTT. It yields the protein CASSPGQGASGELFF.